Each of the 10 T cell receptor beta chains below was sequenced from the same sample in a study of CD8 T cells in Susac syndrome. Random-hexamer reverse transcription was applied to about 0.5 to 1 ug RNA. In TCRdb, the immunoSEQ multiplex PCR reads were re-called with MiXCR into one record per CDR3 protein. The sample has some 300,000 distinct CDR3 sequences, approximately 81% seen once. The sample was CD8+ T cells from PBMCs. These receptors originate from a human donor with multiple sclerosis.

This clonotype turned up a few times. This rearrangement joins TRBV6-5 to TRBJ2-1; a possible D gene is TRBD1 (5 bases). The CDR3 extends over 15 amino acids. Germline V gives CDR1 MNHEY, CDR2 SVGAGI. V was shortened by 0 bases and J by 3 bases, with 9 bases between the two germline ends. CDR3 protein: CASSYSQENYNEQFF. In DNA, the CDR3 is TGTGCCAGCAGTTACTCACAGGAAAACTACAATGAGCAGTTCTTC.

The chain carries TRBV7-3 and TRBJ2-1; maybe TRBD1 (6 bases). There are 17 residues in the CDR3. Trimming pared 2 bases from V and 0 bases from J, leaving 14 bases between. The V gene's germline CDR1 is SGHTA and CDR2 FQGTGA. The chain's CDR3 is CASSLYRGLSSYNEQFF. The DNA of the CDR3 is TGTGCCAGCAGCTTATATAGGGGGTTGAGCTCCTACAATGAGCAGTTCTTC.

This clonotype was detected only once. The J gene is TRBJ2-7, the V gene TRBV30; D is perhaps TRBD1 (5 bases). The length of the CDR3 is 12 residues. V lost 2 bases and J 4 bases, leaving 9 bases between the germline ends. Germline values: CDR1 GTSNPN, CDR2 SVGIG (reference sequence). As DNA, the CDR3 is TGTGCCTGGAGTCAAGACAGTTACGAGCAGTACTTC. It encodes CAWSQDSYEQYF.

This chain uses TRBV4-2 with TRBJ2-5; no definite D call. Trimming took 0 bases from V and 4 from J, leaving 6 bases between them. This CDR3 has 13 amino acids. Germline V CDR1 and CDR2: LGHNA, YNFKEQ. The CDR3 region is CASSQDVVETQYF. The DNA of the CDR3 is TGTGCCAGCAGCCAAGACGTCGTAGAGACCCAGTACTTC.

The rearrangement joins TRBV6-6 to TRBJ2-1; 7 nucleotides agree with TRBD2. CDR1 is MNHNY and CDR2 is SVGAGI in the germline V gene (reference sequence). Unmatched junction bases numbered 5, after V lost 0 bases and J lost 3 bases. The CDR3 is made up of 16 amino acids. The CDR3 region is CASSYSPSGRYNEQFF. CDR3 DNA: TGTGCCAGCAGTTACTCTCCTAGCGGCCGCTACAATGAGCAGTTCTTC.

In DNA, the CDR3 is TGCGCCAGCAGCTCCTACCAGGGGACAGCCTCCTACGAGCAGTACTTC. Encoded protein: CASSSYQGTASYEQYF. The chain employs TRBV5-1 and TRBJ2-7, with 7 bases matching TRBD1. The CDR3 is 16 amino acids. The V segment lost 3 bases and the J segment 0 bases; nucleotides outside the gene matches: 9. Germline loops: CDR1 SGHRS, CDR2 YFSETQ.

The CDR3 here is CASSEAGEGFSGANVLTF. In nucleotides, the CDR3 is TGTGCCAGCAGTGAAGCAGGGGAGGGGTTCTCTGGGGCCAACGTCCTGACTTTC. The chain uses TRBV25-1 and TRBJ2-6, with D possibly matching TRBD2 (7 bases). V dropped 2 bases and J dropped 0 bases, with 14 bases sitting between them. The CDR3 has 18 amino acids. Germline values: CDR1 MGHDK, CDR2 SYGVNS.

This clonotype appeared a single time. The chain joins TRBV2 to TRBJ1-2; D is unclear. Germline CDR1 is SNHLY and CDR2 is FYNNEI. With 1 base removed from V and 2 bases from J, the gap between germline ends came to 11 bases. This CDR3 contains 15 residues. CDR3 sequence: CASSEDQASNYGYTF. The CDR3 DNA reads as TGTGCCAGCAGTGAAGACCAGGCGTCAAACTATGGCTACACCTTC.

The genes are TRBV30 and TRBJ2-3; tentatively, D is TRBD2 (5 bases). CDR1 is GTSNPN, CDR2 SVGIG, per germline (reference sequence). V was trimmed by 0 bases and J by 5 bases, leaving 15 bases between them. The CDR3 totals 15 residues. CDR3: CAWSVLGLEGDTQYF. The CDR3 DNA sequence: TGTGCCTGGAGTGTATTGGGATTAGAGGGAGATACGCAGTATTTT.

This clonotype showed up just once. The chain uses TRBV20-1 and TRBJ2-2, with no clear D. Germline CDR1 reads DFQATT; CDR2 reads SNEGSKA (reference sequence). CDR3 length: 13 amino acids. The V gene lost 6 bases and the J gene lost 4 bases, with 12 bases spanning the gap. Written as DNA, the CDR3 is TGCAGTGCCTCGACTCCTTTCACCGGGGAGCTGTTTTTT. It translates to CSASTPFTGELFF.